The source of this T cell receptor beta chain is a study of shared clonotypes between healthy human individuals (dated by TCRdb to 2020 to 2022). Regarding the complete study: The cohort included three men and a couple of women between 18 and 49 years of age. To estimate repertoire size and how much clonotypes are shared between individuals, the study performed deep sequencing of blood TCR repertoires from a handful of healthy adults. Libraries were prepared and TCR repertoires were sequenced by different laboratories using diverse techniques, in order to increase sequencing depth and limit assay-specific biases. Between about 0.85 and 9.5 billion PBMCs per donor were obtained by leukapheresis.

About this clone itself: The clone's antigen remains unknown. Base qualities are not provided; no much larger clone lies one nucleotide away. Additional DNA sequences in this sample encode the identical CDR3.

From the germline V gene, CDR1 is ENHRY and CDR2 is SYGVKD. Including the terminal cysteine and phenylalanine, the CDR3 comprises 15 residues. The entry retains the CDR3 DNA only, 45 bases that are in frame from base 1. The germline ends are 8 bases apart after V is trimmed by 0 bases and J by 0 bases. The research as a whole found: Pairwise subsampling led to the expectation that sequencing depth would affect the degree of clonotype sharing among donors. Only blood was sampled, and tissue TCR repertoires likely differ from those in blood. The genetic and exposure-history diversity represented was limited by the small number of donors.

The donors were healthy, HIV-negative adults who had no recently reported acute infections or vaccinations. Every donor was a Caucasian adult living in Nashville, Tennessee, USA. For unsorted samples, roughly 86 million PBMCs were counted and genomic DNA was extracted with the QIAamp DNA Blood Mini kit. After blood collection by leukapheresis, PBMCs were isolated using Ficoll-Histopaque density gradient centrifugation and then cryopreserved in the vapor phase of liquid nitrogen. TCR CDR3 regions were amplified from genomic DNA by multiplex PCR using the deep immunoSEQ assay. For each cell subset, the extracted genomic DNA was distributed evenly across all wells of several immunoSEQ 96-well plates, and each plate served as one replicate. Each replicate PCR for unsorted PBMC received about 0.3 ug genomic DNA, equal to approximately 30,000 T cell genomes. Unsorted PBMC genomic DNA was sequenced across ten immunoSEQ deep assay plates. Purified libraries were measured with a Qubit 3.0 fluorometer, size-checked on a Bioanalyzer 2100, and measured again with the KAPA Library Quantification kit. Every immunoSEQ 96-well plate was sequenced on a dedicated single-read 150-cycle Illumina NextSeq 550 flow cell. In the authors' own workflow: Because only junctional sequences without quality scores were contained in the immunoSEQ output, filtering matching that applied to full-length reads could not be performed. Sequences were annotated with PyIR, a Python wrapper for IgBLAST v1.9, and V/J genes and CDR3 were assigned using IMGT germline references. Reads with weak V/J assignments (E-value above 1e-6), missing CDR3, stop codons, out-of-frame junctions, or ambiguous translated residues were removed. V3J clonotypes were defined by identical inferred V gene, J gene, and CDR3 amino acid sequence. The percentage overlap between two repertoires was calculated by dividing the number of shared unique clonotypes by the size of the smaller repertoire. Repertoire richness was assessed with RTK rarefaction, the Chao1 estimator, and Recon v2.1 estimates of unobserved clonotypes. In its TCRdb copy, this immuneACCESS table keeps in-frame sequences only and misses some clones. Where compared with another copy, unresolved V genes explain less than half of these, and the others have no known cause. V and J calls and clone size follow that table, whereas D and trimming were derived from the DNA. This sample lists roughly 450,000 clones; about four fifths were detected once. The ten largest account for approximately 13% of the sample.

The chain employs TRBV10-3 and TRBJ1-1, with TRBD1 tentatively as D gene (6 bases match). The sequenced material came from PBMCs. The sequence came from a woman aged 40 to 50 in good health. Some clones in this sample may be carry-over from other donors' samples. The DNA sequence is as follows: TGTGCCATCAGTGAGTCGGGACAATTGAACACTGAAGCTTTCTTT. Translated, it reads CAISESGQLNTEAFF.